There are a few counts of the clone carrying this T cell receptor (beta chain). Seattle's enrolled individuals joined amid active infection and were then monitored longitudinally. The entry originates in a study of blood T cell repertoires in COVID-19. In the study overall: The origin of the acute and convalescent COVID-19 samples was the United States, Italy and Spain. T cells, B-cell-depleted T cells, or PBMCs supplied cDNA or gDNA.

Only in-frame clones appear in the TCRdb table, and some are missing; sequencing was by immunoSEQ multiplex PCR. The data show 150,000 to 200,000 clones, with approximately 80% seen just once and around 10% held by the top ten. The germline gives CDR1 LNHDA, CDR2 SQIVND (reference sequence). The CDR3 contains 16 residues. Losses at the gene ends were 5 bases for V and 1 base for J; bases not matched to a gene: 7. V is TRBV19 and J is TRBJ1-2, with 10 bases lining up with TRBD1. This receptor was taken from an elderly woman with COVID-19, enrolled during active disease. Sequenced material: peripheral blood. CDR3 DNA sequence: TGTGCCAGTAGTGTCAGGACAGGGGGTGTTAACTATGGCTACACCTTC. Translating gives CASSVRTGGVNYGYTF.